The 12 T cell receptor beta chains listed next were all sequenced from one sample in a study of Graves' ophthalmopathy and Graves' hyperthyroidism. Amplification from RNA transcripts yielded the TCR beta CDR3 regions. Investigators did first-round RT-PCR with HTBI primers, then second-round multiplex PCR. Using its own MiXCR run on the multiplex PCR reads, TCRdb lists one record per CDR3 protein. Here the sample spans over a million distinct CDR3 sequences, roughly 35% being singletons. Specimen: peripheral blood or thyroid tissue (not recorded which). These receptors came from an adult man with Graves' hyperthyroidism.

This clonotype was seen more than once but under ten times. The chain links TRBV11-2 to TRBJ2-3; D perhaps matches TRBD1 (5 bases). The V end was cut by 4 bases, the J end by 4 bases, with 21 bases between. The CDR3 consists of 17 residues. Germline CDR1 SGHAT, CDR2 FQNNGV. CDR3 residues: CASSSRWAGSYSDTQYF. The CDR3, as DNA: TGTGCCAGCAGCTCCCGGTGGGCAGGGTCTTACTCAGATACGCAGTATTTT. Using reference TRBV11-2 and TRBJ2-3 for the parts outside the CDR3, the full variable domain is EAGVAQSPRYKIIEKRQSVAFWCNPISGHATLYWYQQILGQGPKLLIQFQNNGVVDDSQLPKDRFSAERLKGVDSTLKIQPAKLEDSAVYLCASSSRWAGSYSDTQYFGPGTRLTVL.

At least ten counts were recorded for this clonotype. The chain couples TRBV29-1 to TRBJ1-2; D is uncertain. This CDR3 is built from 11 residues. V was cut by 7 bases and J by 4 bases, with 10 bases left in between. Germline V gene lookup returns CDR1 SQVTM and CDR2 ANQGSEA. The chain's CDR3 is CSAIDAYGYTF. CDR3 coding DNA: TGCAGCGCGATCGATGCCTATGGCTACACCTTC.

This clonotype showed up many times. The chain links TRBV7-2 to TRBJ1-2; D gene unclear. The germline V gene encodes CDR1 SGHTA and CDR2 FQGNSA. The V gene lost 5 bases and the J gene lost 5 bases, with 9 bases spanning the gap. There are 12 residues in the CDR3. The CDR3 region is CASSPRIYGYTF. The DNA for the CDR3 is TGTGCCAGCAGCCCTCGGATTTATGGCTACACCTTC.

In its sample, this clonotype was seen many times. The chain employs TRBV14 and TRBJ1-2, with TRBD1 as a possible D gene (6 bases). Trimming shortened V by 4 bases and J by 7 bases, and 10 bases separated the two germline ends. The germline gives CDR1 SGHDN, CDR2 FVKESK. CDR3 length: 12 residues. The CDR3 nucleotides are TGTGCCAGCAGCCTACAGGGTCCTGGCTACACCTTC. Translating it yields CASSLQGPGYTF.

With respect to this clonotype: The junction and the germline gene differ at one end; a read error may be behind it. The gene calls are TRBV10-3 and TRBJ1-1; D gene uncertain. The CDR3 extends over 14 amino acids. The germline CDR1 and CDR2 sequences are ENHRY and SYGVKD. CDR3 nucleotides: TGTGCCATCAGTTACTCGCGGGGAAACACTGAAACTTTCTTT. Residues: CAISYSRGNTETFF.

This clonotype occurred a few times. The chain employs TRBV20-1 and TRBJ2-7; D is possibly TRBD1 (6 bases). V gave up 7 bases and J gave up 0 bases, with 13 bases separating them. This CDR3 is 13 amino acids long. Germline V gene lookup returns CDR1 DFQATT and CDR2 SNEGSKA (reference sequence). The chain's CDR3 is CSVSTGYSYEQYF. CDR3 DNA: TGCAGTGTCTCGACAGGTTACTCCTACGAGCAGTACTTC.

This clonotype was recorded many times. CDR3 loop: CASSQRVTEAFF. CDR3 nucleotides: TGTGCCAGCAGCCAACGGGTCACTGAAGCTTTCTTT. This sequence joins TRBV7-2 and TRBJ1-1; D is ambiguous. Germline V lookup: CDR1 SGHTA, CDR2 FQGNSA. The CDR3 is 12 residues long. V was clipped by 5 bases and J by 4 bases, with 8 bases between them.

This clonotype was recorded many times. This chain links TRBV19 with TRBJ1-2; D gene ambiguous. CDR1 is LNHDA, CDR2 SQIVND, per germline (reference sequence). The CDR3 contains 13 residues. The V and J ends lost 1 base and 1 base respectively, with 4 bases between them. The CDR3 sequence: CASSIGINYGYTF. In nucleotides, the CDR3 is TGTGCCAGTAGTATAGGCATTAACTATGGCTACACCTTC.

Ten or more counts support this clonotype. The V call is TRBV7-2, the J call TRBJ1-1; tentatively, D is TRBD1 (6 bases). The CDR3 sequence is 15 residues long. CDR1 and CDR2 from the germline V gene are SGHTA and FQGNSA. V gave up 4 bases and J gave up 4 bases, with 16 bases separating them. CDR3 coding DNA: TGTGCCAGCAGCTCTAAGGGGGGGGGGCCCACTGAAGCTTTCTTT. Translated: CASSSKGGGPTEAFF.

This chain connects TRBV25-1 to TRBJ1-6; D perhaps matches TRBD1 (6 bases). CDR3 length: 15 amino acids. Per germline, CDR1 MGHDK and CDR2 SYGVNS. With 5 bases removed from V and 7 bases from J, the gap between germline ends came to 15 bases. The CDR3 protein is CASSPRERGNSPLHF. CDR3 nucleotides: TGTGCCAGCAGTCCCCGGGAGAGGGGGAATTCACCCCTCCACTTT.

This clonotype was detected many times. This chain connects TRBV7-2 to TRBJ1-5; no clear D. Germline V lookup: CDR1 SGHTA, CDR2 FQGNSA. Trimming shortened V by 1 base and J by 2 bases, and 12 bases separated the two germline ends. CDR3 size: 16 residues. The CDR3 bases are TGTGCCAGCAGCTTAGGTTGGGGTTTCGGCAATCAGCCCCAGCATTTT. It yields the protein CASSLGWGFGNQPQHF.

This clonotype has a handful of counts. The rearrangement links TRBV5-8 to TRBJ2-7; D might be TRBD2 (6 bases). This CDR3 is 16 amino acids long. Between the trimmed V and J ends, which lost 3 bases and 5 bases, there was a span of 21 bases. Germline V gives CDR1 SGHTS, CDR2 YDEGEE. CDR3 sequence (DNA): TGTGCCAGCAGCTCGCCGGGACTCCCGGGGAAGGACGAGCAGTACTTC. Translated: CASSSPGLPGKDEQYF.